Sequencing of this T cell receptor beta chain was carried out in a study of beta chain features in type 1 diabetes. Study at large: In age, gender and cell yields, patients were similar to healthy donors. General study findings and limits: People with Type 1 diabetes carried modestly yet significantly shorter TCRB CDR3s in all four CD4+ subsets. In the patient group, naive, central memory and Treg TCRB repertoires seemed more alike than in the healthy donor group.

Averaging roughly 120 mL, one heparinised blood draw came from each individual donor. This clone has only a few counts. Its antigen is currently unknown. The germline V gene has CDR1 SGHTA and CDR2 FQGNSA. This CDR3 spans 12 amino acids. V lost 4 bases, J lost 8 bases, and 9 bases lay in between. Reverse transcribing all isolated RNA meant expressed TCRB transcripts were sequenced. Here immunoSEQ multiplex PCR was the method, and the copy in TCRdb shows in-frame clones only, minus some. The repertoire includes a few hundred thousand clones, over 11% of them detected once, and roughly 0.036% sits in the top ten.

The sequenced sample was naive CD4+ T cells from blood. The receptor was derived from a man aged 25 to 40 in good health. The chain links TRBV7-2 to TRBJ2-1; no clear D. The CDR3 sequence: CASSSYRYEQFF. The DNA for the CDR3 is TGTGCCAGCAGCTCTTATCGGTATGAGCAGTTCTTC.